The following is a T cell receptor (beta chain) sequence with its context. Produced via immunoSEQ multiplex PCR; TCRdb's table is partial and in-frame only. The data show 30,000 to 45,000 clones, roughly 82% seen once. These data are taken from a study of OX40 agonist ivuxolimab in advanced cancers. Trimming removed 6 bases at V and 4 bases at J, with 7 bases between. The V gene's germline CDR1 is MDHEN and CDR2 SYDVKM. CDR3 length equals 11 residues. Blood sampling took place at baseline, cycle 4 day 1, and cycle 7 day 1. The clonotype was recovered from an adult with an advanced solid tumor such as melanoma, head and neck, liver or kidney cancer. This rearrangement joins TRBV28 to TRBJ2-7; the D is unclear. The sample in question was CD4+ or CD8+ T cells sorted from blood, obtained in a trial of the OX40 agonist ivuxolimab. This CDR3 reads CASRGWYEQYF. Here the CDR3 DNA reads TGTGCCAGCAGAGGGTGGTACGAGCAGTACTTC. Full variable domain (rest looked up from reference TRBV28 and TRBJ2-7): DVKVTQSSRYLVKRTGEKVFLECVQDMDHENMFWYRQDPGLGLRLIYFSYDVKMKEKGDIPEGYSVSREKKERFSLILESASTNQTSMYLCASRGWYEQYFGPGTRLTVT.